One T cell receptor beta chain is described in this entry. Authors' methods: It was from reference gene primer amplification that nucleated cell counts were estimated. Sequencing used immunoSEQ multiplex PCR; TCRdb keeps in-frame clones, though not all of them. Clonal size and the V and J genes are those of that table, whereas D and trimming came from the DNA. The table has about 210,000 clones, around 88% seen once; the top ten hold roughly 4.9%. This sample is part of a study of blood T cell repertoires in COVID-19. Study context: The cDNA or gDNA used as material had been derived from T cells, B-cell-depleted T cells, or PBMCs.

Between the trimmed V and J ends, which lost 0 bases and 2 bases, there was a span of 14 bases. The germline CDR1 and CDR2 sequences are ENHRY and SYGVKD. The CDR3 extends over 16 amino acids. The chain employs TRBV10-3 and TRBJ2-7, with D possibly TRBD1 on 6 matching bases. The sample was PBMCs or T cells enriched from blood (not recorded which). The receptor's source is a woman aged 25 to 39 who had been exposed to COVID-19. The CDR3 region is CAISESPRGVTYEQYF. In DNA, the CDR3 is TGTGCCATCAGTGAGTCTCCCAGGGGAGTAACCTACGAGCAGTACTTC.